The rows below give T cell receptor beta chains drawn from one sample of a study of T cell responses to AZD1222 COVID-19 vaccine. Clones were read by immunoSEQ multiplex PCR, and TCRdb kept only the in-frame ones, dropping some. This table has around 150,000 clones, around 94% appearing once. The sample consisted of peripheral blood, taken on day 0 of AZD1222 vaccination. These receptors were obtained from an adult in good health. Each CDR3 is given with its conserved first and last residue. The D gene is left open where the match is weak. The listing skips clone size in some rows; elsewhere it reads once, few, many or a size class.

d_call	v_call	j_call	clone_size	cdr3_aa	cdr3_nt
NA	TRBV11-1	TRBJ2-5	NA	CASSLGETQYF	TGTGCCAGCAGCTTAGGAGAGACCCAGTACTTC
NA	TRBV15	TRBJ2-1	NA	CATSRGYNEQFF	TGTGCCACCAGCCGGGGCTACAATGAGCAGTTCTTC
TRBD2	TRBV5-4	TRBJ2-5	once	CASSLVIGGQETQYF	TGTGCCAGCAGCTTGGTTATCGGGGGGCAAGAGACCCAGTACTTC
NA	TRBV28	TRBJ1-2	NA	CASSSTGYGYTF	TGTGCCAGCAGTTCCACAGGGTATGGCTACACCTTC
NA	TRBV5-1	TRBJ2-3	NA	CASSLGGPGLDTQYF	TGCGCCAGCAGCTTGGGAGGTCCAGGGTTGGATACGCAGTATTTT
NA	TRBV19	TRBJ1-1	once	CASSPGERPWDTEAFF	TGTGCCAGTAGTCCAGGAGAGAGGCCGTGGGACACTGAAGCTTTCTTT
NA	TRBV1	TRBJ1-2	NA	CTPCESTARLTGYTF	TGCACCCCCTGCGAGAGTACGGCACGACTAACCGGCTACACCTTC
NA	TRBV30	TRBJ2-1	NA	CAWSVGVGEQFF	TGTGCCTGGAGTGTGGGGGTTGGTGAGCAGTTCTTC
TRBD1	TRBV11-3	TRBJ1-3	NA	CASSLDKRGQDGNTIYF	TGTGCCAGCAGCTTAGATAAAAGGGGGCAGGATGGAAACACCATATATTTT
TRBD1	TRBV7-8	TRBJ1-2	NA	CASSFGTGTLGYGYTF	TGTGCCAGCAGCTTTGGGACAGGGACCTTAGGGTATGGCTACACCTTC
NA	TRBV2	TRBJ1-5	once	CASRQDSNQPQHF	TGTGCCAGCCGACAAGACAGCAATCAGCCCCAGCATTTT
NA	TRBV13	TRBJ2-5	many	CASSLPGAETQYF	TGTGCCAGCAGCTTACCGGGGGCAGAGACCCAGTACTTC
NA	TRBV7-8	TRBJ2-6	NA	CASSSHRDSGANVLTF	TGTGCCAGCAGCTCCCACAGGGACTCTGGGGCCAACGTCCTGACTTTC
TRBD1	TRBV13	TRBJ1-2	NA	CASSIAGQTIRWDGYTF	TGTGCCAGCAGCATTGCGGGACAGACTATTAGGTGGGATGGCTACACCTTC
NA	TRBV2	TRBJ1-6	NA	CASHRDDSPLHF	TGTGCCAGCCACAGGGACGATTCACCCCTCCACTTT
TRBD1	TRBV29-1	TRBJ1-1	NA	CSGRQGGTEAFF	TGCAGCGGGAGACAGGGTGGCACTGAAGCTTTCTTT
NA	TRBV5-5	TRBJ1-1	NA	CASTMGAPPRAAFF	TGTGCCAGCACTATGGGGGCCCCCCCGCGGGCAGCTTTCTTT
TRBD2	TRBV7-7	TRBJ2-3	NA	CASSLTLAGGPGTDTQYF	TGTGCCAGCAGCTTAACCCTAGCGGGGGGGCCGGGGACAGATACGCAGTATTTT
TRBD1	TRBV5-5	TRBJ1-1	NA	CASSYATGGFEAFF	TGTGCCAGCAGCTACGCAACAGGGGGATTTGAAGCTTTCTTT
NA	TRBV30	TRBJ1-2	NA	CAWSVTGNGYTF	TGTGCCTGGAGTGTAACAGGCAATGGCTACACCTTC
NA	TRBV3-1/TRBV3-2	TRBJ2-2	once	CASSQGDKITGELFF	TGTGCCAGCAGCCAAGGGGACAAGATAACCGGGGAGCTGTTTTTT
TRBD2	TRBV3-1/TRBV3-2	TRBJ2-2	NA	CASSQVLAGVNTGELFF	TGTGCCAGCAGCCAAGTACTTGCGGGAGTAAACACCGGGGAGCTGTTTTTT
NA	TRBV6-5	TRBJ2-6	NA	CASSYGGLGANVLTF	TGTGCCAGCAGTTACGGGGGGCTTGGGGCCAACGTCCTGACTTTC
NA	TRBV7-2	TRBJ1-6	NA	CASSLWVNSPLHF	TGTGCCAGCAGCTTATGGGTAAATTCACCCCTCCACTTT
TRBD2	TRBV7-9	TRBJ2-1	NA	CASSFRSGGANEQFF	TGTGCCAGCAGCTTCCGGAGCGGGGGGGCAAATGAGCAGTTCTTC
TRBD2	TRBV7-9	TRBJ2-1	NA	CASSRSGTSGSSYNEQFF	TGTGCCAGCAGCCGCTCCGGGACTAGCGGGAGCTCCTACAATGAGCAGTTCTTC
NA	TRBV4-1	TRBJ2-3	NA	CASSQAPRSDTQYF	TGCGCCAGCAGCCAAGCCCCCCGGTCAGATACGCAGTATTTT
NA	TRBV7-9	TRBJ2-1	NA	CASLRDYNEQFF	TGTGCCAGTCTCCGGGACTACAATGAGCAGTTCTTC
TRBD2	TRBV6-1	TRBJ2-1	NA	CASSEGLAGVFEQFF	TGTGCCAGCAGTGAGGGACTAGCGGGAGTTTTTGAGCAGTTCTTC
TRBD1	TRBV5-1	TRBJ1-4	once	CASSFGSGTGGEKLFF	TGCGCCAGCAGCTTCGGATCCGGGACAGGGGGGGAAAAACTGTTTTTT
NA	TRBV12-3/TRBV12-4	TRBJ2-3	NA	CASSWGTDTQYF	TGTGCCAGCAGCTGGGGCACAGATACGCAGTATTTT